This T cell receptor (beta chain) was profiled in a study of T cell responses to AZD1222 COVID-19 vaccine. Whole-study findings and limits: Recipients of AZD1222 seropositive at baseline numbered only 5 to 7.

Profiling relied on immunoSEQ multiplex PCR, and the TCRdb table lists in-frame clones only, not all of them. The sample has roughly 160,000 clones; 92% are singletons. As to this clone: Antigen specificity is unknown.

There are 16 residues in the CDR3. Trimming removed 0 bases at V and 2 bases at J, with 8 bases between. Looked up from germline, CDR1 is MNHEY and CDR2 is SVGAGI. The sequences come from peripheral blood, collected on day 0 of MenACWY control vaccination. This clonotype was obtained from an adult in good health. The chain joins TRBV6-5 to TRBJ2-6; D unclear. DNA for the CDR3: TGTGCCAGCAGTTACTCGGGTAGGACTGGGGCCAACGTCCTGACTTTC. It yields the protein CASSYSGRTGANVLTF.